The rows below give T cell receptor beta chains drawn from one sample of a study of shared clonotypes between healthy human individuals. TCRdb's table, derived via immunoSEQ multiplex PCR, lists solely in-frame clones and lacks some. The table includes about 1 million clones, approximately 72% detected once. The sequencing sample was made of memory CD4+ T cells sorted from blood. The receptors derive from a young man in good health. The CDR3 runs from the conserved cysteine through the conserved F or W. Fields, in order: V gene, D gene, J gene, clone size, CDR3 protein, CDR3 DNA. A D gene is named only where the DNA matches it firmly. Clone size is stated in some rows and not others, as once, few, many or a class when expanded.

TRBV10-3	TRBD1	TRBJ2-7	-	CAISEAPGTGGYEQYF	TGTGCCATCAGTGAGGCCCCCGGGACAGGGGGCTACGAGCAGTACTTC
TRBV9	-	TRBJ1-1	-	CASSVGGRKNTEAFF	TGTGCCAGCAGCGTAGGAGGGAGAAAGAACACTGAAGCTTTCTTT
TRBV27	TRBD1	TRBJ2-3	-	CASRRGRGPTDTQYF	TGTGCCAGCCGTCGGGGCAGGGGGCCCACAGATACGCAGTATTTT
TRBV9	-	TRBJ2-3	-	CASSVEYTDTQYF	TGTGCCAGCAGCGTAGAATACACAGATACGCAGTATTTT
TRBV30	TRBD2	TRBJ2-2	-	CAWSSPGGFTGELFF	TGTGCCTGGAGTTCCCCGGGAGGCTTCACCGGGGAGCTGTTTTTT
TRBV19	TRBD1	TRBJ1-2	-	CASSIQGAAHGYTF	TGTGCCAGTAGTATACAGGGGGCGGCTCATGGCTACACCTTC
TRBV18	TRBD1	TRBJ2-3	-	CASSQGAGTDTQYF	TGTGCCAGCTCACAGGGGGCTGGCACAGATACGCAGTATTTT
TRBV19	-	TRBJ1-1	few	CASSIGTSGAEAFF	TGTGCCAGTAGTATAGGGACAAGCGGAGCTGAAGCTTTCTTT
TRBV5-8	TRBD1	TRBJ1-5	-	CASSRHRQGARNQPQHF	TGTGCCAGCAGCCGGCACAGACAGGGAGCTCGCAATCAGCCCCAGCATTTT
TRBV30	TRBD2	TRBJ2-7	-	CAWSPSGGNEQYF	TGTGCCTGGTCCCCTTCCGGGGGGAACGAGCAGTACTTC
TRBV2	TRBD1	TRBJ1-1	-	CASTETGQGISRGSEAFF	TGTGCCAGCACCGAGACGGGACAGGGTATATCAAGAGGGTCTGAAGCTTTCTTT
TRBV6-5	-	TRBJ1-2	-	CASRVLGYTF	TGTGCCAGCAGGGTTCTCGGCTACACCTTC
TRBV7-2	-	TRBJ1-1	-	CASSSRIKNTEAFF	TGTGCCAGCAGCTCGAGAATCAAGAACACTGAAGCTTTCTTT
TRBV10-3	-	TRBJ1-1	-	CAISRTGTEAFF	TGTGCCATCAGTCGAACGGGCACTGAAGCTTTCTTT
TRBV4-2	TRBD2	TRBJ2-1	-	CASSQEQTSGSSYNEQFF	TGTGCCAGCAGCCAAGAACAGACTAGCGGGAGCTCCTACAATGAGCAGTTCTTC
TRBV9	-	TRBJ2-6	-	CASSADNPGANVLTF	TGTGCCAGCAGTGCCGACAATCCCGGGGCCAACGTCCTGACTTTC
TRBV7-2	TRBD1	TRBJ1-2	-	CASSKDRTYGYTF	TGTGCCAGCAGCAAGGACAGGACCTATGGCTACACCTTC
TRBV11-2	TRBD2	TRBJ2-2	once	CASSLGISGRTGTGELFF	TGTGCCAGCAGCTTAGGAATTAGCGGGAGGACCGGAACCGGGGAGCTGTTTTTT
TRBV11-2	TRBD2	TRBJ2-2	-	CASSLDMAQRGGELFF	TGTGCCAGCAGCTTAGATATGGCCCAGCGGGGCGGGGAGCTGTTTTTT
TRBV19	-	TRBJ2-1	once	CASSIARLGTNEQFF	TGTGCCAGTAGTATAGCGCGACTAGGGACAAATGAGCAGTTCTTC
TRBV5-1	TRBD1	TRBJ1-1	few	CASSPATGETEAFF	TGCGCCAGCAGCCCGGCGACAGGGGAGACTGAAGCTTTCTTT
TRBV10-2	-	TRBJ2-7	-	CASSAQSSYEQYF	TGCGCCAGCAGTGCACAGTCCTCCTACGAGCAGTACTTC
TRBV7-9	-	TRBJ1-1	-	CASSLRLDRNTEAFF	TGTGCCAGCAGCTTACGACTGGACAGGAACACTGAAGCTTTCTTT
TRBV6-4	-	TRBJ2-2	-	CASSNRENTGELFF	TGTGCCAGCAGTAACCGGGAGAACACCGGGGAGCTGTTTTTT
TRBV18	-	TRBJ1-1	-	CASSPPRGTGEAFF	TGTGCCAGCTCACCACCGAGAGGAACAGGGGAAGCTTTCTTT
TRBV29-1	TRBD1	TRBJ1-1	-	CSVARGTGGNTEAFF	TGCAGCGTGGCAAGGGGGACAGGGGGGAACACTGAAGCTTTCTTT
TRBV18	TRBD1	TRBJ2-2	-	CASSPGTDNTGELFF	TGTGCCAGCTCACCCGGGACAGACAACACCGGGGAGCTGTTTTTT
TRBV2	TRBD1	TRBJ1-2	-	CASRFEQGNYGYTF	TGTGCCAGCCGCTTTGAACAGGGGAACTATGGCTACACCTTC
TRBV11-2	-	TRBJ2-3	-	CASSLDNTVADTQYF	TGTGCCAGCAGCTTAGATAATACAGTCGCAGATACGCAGTATTTT
TRBV28	TRBD2	TRBJ2-7	-	CASSFPRMGGGTYEQYF	TGTGCCAGCAGTTTCCCACGGATGGGGGGGGGAACCTACGAGCAGTACTTC
TRBV15	-	TRBJ1-3	once	CATSINGDSGNTIYF	TGTGCCACCAGCATTAACGGTGACTCTGGAAACACCATATATTTT